What follows are 25 T cell receptor beta chains derived from one specimen sequenced in a study of breast tumors, draining lymph nodes, adjacent tissues. The lymph nodes were axillary draining lymph nodes from breast cancer patients. TCRdb reprocessed the multiplex PCR reads via MiXCR and lists one record per CDR3 protein. Seen here are about 270,000 distinct CDR3 sequences, around 31% observed once, and the top ten hold more than 0.85%. Sequenced input: axillary lymph node tissue. The receptor source for this set is a female donor with breast cancer. Some clones in this sample may be carry-over from other donors' samples.

The DNA for the CDR3 is TGCAGTGCCAGCAGTACCGGGACGGCCGGCTACACCTTC. It specifies CSASSTGTAGYTF. The V call is TRBV20-1, the J call TRBJ1-2, with D perhaps matching TRBD1 (5 bases). CDR1 is DFQATT, CDR2 SNEGSKA, per germline (reference sequence). V lost 6 bases and J 8 bases, leaving 19 bases between the germline ends. The CDR3 spans 13 residues.

This clonotype was seen at least ten times. The V and J genes are TRBV11-1 and TRBJ2-7; no clear D. Germline values: CDR1 SGHAT, CDR2 FQDESV (reference sequence). The CDR3 is 16 residues long. V lost 2 bases and J 3 bases, leaving 17 bases between the germline ends. CDR3 nucleotide sequence: TGTGCCAGCAGCTTACGGTTCGGCGGAACGGACTACGAGCAGTACTTC. Protein sequence: CASSLRFGGTDYEQYF.

This clonotype has a count of ten or more. The rearrangement links TRBV20-1 to TRBJ2-1; 7 bases match TRBD1. The V gene's germline CDR1 is DFQATT and CDR2 SNEGSKA (reference sequence). Trimming took 0 bases from V and 12 from J; bases not matched to a gene: 11. The CDR3 runs 14 residues. The CDR3 reads CSARDSDRARGQFF. As DNA, the CDR3 is TGCAGTGCTAGAGATTCAGACAGGGCCAGGGGGCAGTTCTTC.

Many counts were recorded for this clonotype. This may arise from a read error, as a much more abundant clone is one base away. This chain connects TRBV7-8 to TRBJ2-5; D is perhaps TRBD2 (6 bases). The CDR3 spans 17 residues. Germline CDR1 and CDR2: SGHVS and FQNEAQ. CDR3 loop: CASSLDSGRSGQEPQYF. DNA for the CDR3: TGTGCCAGCAGCTTAGATTCGGGGAGGAGCGGACAAGAGCCCCAGTACTTC.

This clonotype was recorded many times. The V call is TRBV2, the J call TRBJ2-1; no firm D call. Germline V CDR1 and CDR2: SNHLY, FYNNEI. Trimming removed 3 bases at V and 2 bases at J, with 11 bases between. This CDR3 spans 15 amino acids. The CDR3 DNA sequence: TGTGCCAGCAGTGAGGATTTGATTCCCTACAATGAGCAGTTCTTC. It encodes CASSEDLIPYNEQFF.

This clonotype has more than one count but fewer than ten. The chain links TRBV11-3 to TRBJ2-5, with D maybe TRBD1 (5 bases). Germline values: CDR1 SGHNT, CDR2 YENEEA. Trimming shortened V by 3 bases and J by 3 bases, and 8 bases separated the two germline ends. The CDR3 has 13 residues. This chain's CDR3 is CASSFPGKETQYF. Written as DNA, the CDR3 is TGTGCCAGCAGCTTCCCAGGGAAAGAGACCCAGTACTTC.

In regard to this clonotype: With a much larger clone just one base away, this may be a read error. Lacking the conserved final phenylalanine or tryptophan, this CDR3 likely reflects a read error. The chain recombines TRBV12-3 or TRBV12-4 with TRBJ2-3, with D maybe TRBD2 (6 bases). The V and J ends lost 4 bases and 8 bases respectively, with 7 bases between them. The CDR3 consists of 11 residues. CDR3 nucleotides: TGTGCCAGCAGTTCACTAGCTACGCAGTATCTT. Protein sequence: CASSSLATQYL.

The chain uses TRBV5-1 and TRBJ1-1; D ambiguous. CDR1 SGHRS and CDR2 YFSETQ come from the germline V gene. This CDR3 has 14 amino acids. V was shortened by 1 base and J by 7 bases, with 14 bases between the two germline ends. Here the CDR3 DNA reads TGCGCCAGCAGCTTGATCAAGGAGACGGGTGAAGCTTTCTTT. It codes for CASSLIKETGEAFF.

This clonotype has more than one count but fewer than ten. Given a much more abundant clone one base away, this may be a read error. V and J are TRBV6-4 and TRBJ2-2; no firm D call. The CDR3 loop spans 15 amino acids. Trimming pared 5 bases from V and 0 bases from J, leaving 10 bases between. Germline values: CDR1 MRHNA, CDR2 SNTAGT. In DNA form, the CDR3 reads TGTGCCAGCAGTCACAGTTCCGCGAACACCGGGGAGCTGTTTTTT. Translating gives CASSHSSANTGELFF.

This chain joins TRBV15 and TRBJ2-7; TRBD1 or TRBD2 may be the D gene (6 bases each). The CDR3 is 14 amino acids. V was clipped by 3 bases and J by 6 bases, with 15 bases between them. The germline V gene encodes CDR1 LNHNV and CDR2 YYDKDF (reference sequence). The CDR3, as DNA: TGTGCCACCAGCAGTGACGGGGGCCAAGGCGAGCAGTACTTC. Translating it yields CATSSDGGQGEQYF.

This clonotype was seen ten or more times. V is TRBV6-5 and J is TRBJ1-2; D unresolved. CDR1 is MNHEY, CDR2 SVGAGI, per germline. The CDR3 length is 16 residues. V was shortened by 3 bases and J by 8 bases, with 22 bases between the two germline ends. CDR3 protein: CASSYRFGISPVGYTF. The CDR3 nucleotides are TGTGCCAGCAGTTATAGGTTCGGGATTTCGCCCGTAGGCTACACCTTC.

This clonotype was counted at least ten times. The gene calls are TRBV10-3 and TRBJ2-5, with TRBD2 matching over 7 bases. V trimming: 10 bases; J trimming: 4 bases; junction bases outside the gene matches: 12. CDR1 is ENHRY and CDR2 is SYGVKD in the germline V gene. The CDR3 is made up of 14 amino acids. The CDR3, as DNA: TGTGCCACAAAAATCGGCGGGAGTACAGAGACCCAGTACTTC. Its translation is CATKIGGSTETQYF.

This clonotype was recorded many times. The rearrangement uses TRBV7-9 and TRBJ2-3; D gene ambiguous. Trimming stripped 4 bases from V and 2 bases from J, with 7 bases between. CDR3 length: 13 amino acids. Per the germline V gene, CDR1 is SEHNR and CDR2 is FQNEAQ (reference sequence). The CDR3 loop is CASSYGNTDTQYF. Here the CDR3 DNA reads TGTGCCAGCAGCTATGGAAACACAGATACGCAGTATTTT.

This clonotype was seen only once. The gene calls are TRBV28 and TRBJ2-1; the D gene is possibly TRBD2 (6 bases). CDR1 is MDHEN, CDR2 SYDVKM, per germline. The CDR3 consists of 16 residues. V was shortened by 3 bases and J by 9 bases, with 21 bases between the two germline ends. CDR3 in DNA: TGTGCCAGCAGTTTCCCCCTGGGACGGGAGTGGAGTGAGCAGTTCTTC. It encodes CASSFPLGREWSEQFF. Based on the CDR3 plus reference TRBV28 and TRBJ2-1, the full variable domain is DVKVTQSSRYLVKRTGEKVFLECVQDMDHENMFWYRQDPGLGLRLIYFSYDVKMKEKGDIPEGYSVSREKKERFSLILESASTNQTSMYLCASSFPLGREWSEQFFGPGTRLTVL.

Concerning this clonotype: Just one base apart from a much larger clone, this may be a read error. The rearrangement joins TRBV6-1 to TRBJ1-3; unclear D gene. CDR1 and CDR2 (germline): MNHNS, SASEGT. The CDR3 is made up of 14 amino acids. The CDR3 sequence is CAGSAADSGNTIYF. The CDR3 DNA is TGTGCCGGCAGTGCGGCGGACTCTGGAAACACCATATATTTT.

In its sample, this clonotype was seen many times. The chain combines TRBV4-1 with TRBJ2-1; 13 nucleotides match TRBD2. The germline gives CDR1 MGHRA, CDR2 YSYEKL. This CDR3 spans 15 amino acids. V trimming: 4 bases; J trimming: 12 bases; junction bases outside the gene matches: 9. The CDR3 coding sequence is TGCGCCAGCAGCCGTGGACTAGCGGGAGATCAGATGCAGTTCTTC. Translation gives CASSRGLAGDQMQFF.

At least ten counts were recorded for this clonotype. The V and J genes are TRBV9 and TRBJ2-2; D is undetermined. The germline V gene encodes CDR1 SGDLS and CDR2 YYNGEE. With 0 bases removed from V and 0 bases from J, the gap between germline ends came to 6 bases. The CDR3 length is 15 residues. The CDR3 spells CASSVGTSNTGELFF. CDR3 sequence (DNA): TGTGCCAGCAGCGTAGGCACCTCGAACACCGGGGAGCTGTTTTTT.

This clonotype was counted many times. The junction shows a germline mismatch at one end, possibly a read error. The chain recombines TRBV7-6 with TRBJ2-1; D is perhaps TRBD1 or TRBD2 (5 bases each). The CDR3 runs to 15 residues. CDR1 is SGHVS and CDR2 is FNYEAQ in the germline V gene. Written as DNA, the CDR3 is TGTGCCAGCAGCCTAACGGGGCCTGGGGTCGAAGTTCAGGTCTTC. It yields the protein CASSLTGPGVEVQVF.

This clonotype was observed at least ten times. The chain uses TRBV12-3 or TRBV12-4 and TRBJ1-4; D is perhaps TRBD1 (6 bases). V lost 1 base to trimming and J lost 5 bases, with 20 bases between them. The CDR3 contains 18 residues. DNA of the CDR3: TGTGCCAGCAGTTTAGGGGGGCGCAGTAGTCGGGGCAATGAAAAACTGTTTTTT. Translated: CASSLGGRSSRGNEKLFF.

In this sample, this clonotype turned up many times. This chain joins TRBV11-2 and TRBJ2-5; 13 bases are shared with TRBD2. J gave up 5 bases and V 1 base, and 7 bases lay outside the gene matches. Germline CDR1 is SGHAT and CDR2 is FQNNGV. This CDR3 spans 17 amino acids. The CDR3 region has the DNA TGTGCCAGCAGCTTAGTTGGGACTAGCGGGATCGGTGAGACCCAGTACTTC. Translating it yields CASSLVGTSGIGETQYF.

The chain combines TRBV6-6 with TRBJ2-1; perhaps TRBD2 as D (6 bases). The CDR3 has 16 residues. Trimming removed 1 base from V and 8 bases from J, with 18 bases in between. CDR1 and CDR2 (germline): MNHNY, SVGAGI (reference sequence). CDR3 residues: CASSYLGRLGLDEQFF. CDR3 nucleotides: TGTGCCAGCAGTTACTTGGGGAGACTAGGTCTCGATGAGCAGTTCTTC.

In the case of this clonotype: The DNA is omitted, as the CDR3 cannot be located on it reliably, and the CDR3 follows TCRdb's listing. This chain connects TRBV2 to TRBJ2-5; the D call in the table, TRBD2, was not verified against the DNA. The CDR3 length is 19 residues, termini included. Germline CDR1 reads SNHLY; CDR2 reads FYNNEI. CDR3 in amino acids: CASKPVGGELFFGSGTQYF.

The gene calls are TRBV9 and TRBJ2-2; tentatively, D is TRBD2 (7 bases). CDR1 and CDR2 from the germline V gene are SGDLS and YYNGEE. The CDR3 has 16 amino acids. V dropped 5 bases and J dropped 2 bases, with 16 bases sitting between them. CDR3 DNA sequence: TGTGCCAGCAGTCTGGGGGGGCCTGGAAACACCGGGGAGCTGTTTTTT. Its translation is CASSLGGPGNTGELFF.

CDR3 sequence reads: CASSMVGILYGYTGELFF. CDR3 coding DNA: TGTGCCAGTAGTATGGTAGGGATCCTCTATGGCTACACCGGGGAGCTGTTTTTT. The gene calls are TRBV19 and TRBJ2-2; D is unresolved. V dropped 3 bases and J dropped 3 bases, with 20 bases sitting between them. CDR1 is LNHDA, CDR2 SQIVND, per germline (reference sequence). This CDR3 comprises 18 residues.

This clonotype was counted many times. The chain couples TRBV5-6 to TRBJ2-7, with TRBD2 identical over 7 bases. The germline V gene encodes CDR1 SGHDT and CDR2 YYEEEE. The CDR3 consists of 16 residues. The ends lost 6 bases at V and 5 bases at J; junction bases unmatched: 17. CDR3 loop: CASNPREGGRIHEQYF. CDR3 nucleotides: TGTGCCAGCAACCCCAGGGAGGGCGGTAGAATCCACGAGCAGTACTTC.